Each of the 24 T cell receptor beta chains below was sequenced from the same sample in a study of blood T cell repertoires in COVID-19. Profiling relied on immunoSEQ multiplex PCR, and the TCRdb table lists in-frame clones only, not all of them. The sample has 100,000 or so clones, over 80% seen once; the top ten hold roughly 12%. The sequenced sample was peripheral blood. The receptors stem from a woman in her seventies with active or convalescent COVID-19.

CDR3 in amino acids: CAIKPGGPNTEAFF. The DNA for the CDR3 is TGTGCCATCAAGCCGGGGGGGCCGAACACTGAAGCTTTCTTT. The chain couples TRBV10-3 to TRBJ1-1; D perhaps matches TRBD1 (6 bases). The CDR3 is 14 residues long. V gave up 7 bases and J gave up 1 base, with 13 bases separating them. Germline lookup yields CDR1 ENHRY and CDR2 SYGVKD.

CDR3 coding DNA: TGTGCCAGCAGCTTAGGCTTGAAGCGGGGGGGCTATGAGCAGTTCTTC. It is translated as CASSLGLKRGGYEQFF. The V and J genes are TRBV13 and TRBJ2-1; 10 nucleotides line up with TRBD2. CDR1 and CDR2 (germline): PRHDT, FYEKMQ (reference sequence). The length of the CDR3 is 16 residues. J was trimmed by 8 bases and V by 0 bases; bases with no gene match: 7.

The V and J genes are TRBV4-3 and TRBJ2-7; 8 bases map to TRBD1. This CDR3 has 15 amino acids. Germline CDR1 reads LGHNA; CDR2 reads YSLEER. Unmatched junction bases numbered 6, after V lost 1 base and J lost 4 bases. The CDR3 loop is CASSQGAGGAYEQYF. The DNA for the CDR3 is TGCGCCAGCAGCCAAGGGGCAGGGGGCGCGTACGAGCAGTACTTC.

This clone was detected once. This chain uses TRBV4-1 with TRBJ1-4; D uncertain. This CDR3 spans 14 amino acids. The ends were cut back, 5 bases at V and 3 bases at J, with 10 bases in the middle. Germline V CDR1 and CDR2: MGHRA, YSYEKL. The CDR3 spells CASSSLAANEKLFF. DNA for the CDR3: TGCGCCAGCAGCAGTTTAGCCGCTAATGAAAAACTGTTTTTT.

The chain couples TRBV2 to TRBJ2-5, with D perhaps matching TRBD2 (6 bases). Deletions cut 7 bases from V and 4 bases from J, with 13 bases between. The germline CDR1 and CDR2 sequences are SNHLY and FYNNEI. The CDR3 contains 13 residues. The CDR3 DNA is TGTGCCAGCACCAGGGACTTGTCAGAGACCCAGTACTTC. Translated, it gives CASTRDLSETQYF. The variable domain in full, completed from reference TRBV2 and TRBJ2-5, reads EPEVTQTPSHQVTQMGQEVILRCVPISNHLYFYWYRQILGQKVEFLVSFYNNEISEKSEIFDDQFSVERPDGSNFTLKIRSTKLEDSAMYFCASTRDLSETQYFGPGTRLLVL.

CDR3 region: CASSLNRDQTYGYTF. Here the CDR3 DNA reads TGTGCCAGCAGCTTGAACAGGGACCAGACCTATGGCTACACCTTC. The V gene is TRBV7-2, the J gene TRBJ1-2; perhaps TRBD1 as D (6 bases). The CDR3 runs 15 residues. The V end was cut by 3 bases, the J end by 4 bases, with 15 bases between. Germline loops: CDR1 SGHTA, CDR2 FQGNSA.

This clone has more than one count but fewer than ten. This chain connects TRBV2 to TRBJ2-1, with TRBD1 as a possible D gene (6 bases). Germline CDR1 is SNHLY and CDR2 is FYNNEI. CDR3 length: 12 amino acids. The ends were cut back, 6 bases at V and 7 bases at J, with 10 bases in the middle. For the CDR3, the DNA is TGTGCCAGCAGCGACAGGTGGAATGAGCAGTTCTTC. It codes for CASSDRWNEQFF.

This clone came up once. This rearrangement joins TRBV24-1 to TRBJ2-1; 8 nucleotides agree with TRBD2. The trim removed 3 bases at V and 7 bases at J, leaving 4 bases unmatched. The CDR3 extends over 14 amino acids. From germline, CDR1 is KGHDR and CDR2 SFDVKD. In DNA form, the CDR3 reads TGTGCCACCAGTGATCCTCGGGGGGGGAATGAGCAGTTCTTC. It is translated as CATSDPRGGNEQFF.

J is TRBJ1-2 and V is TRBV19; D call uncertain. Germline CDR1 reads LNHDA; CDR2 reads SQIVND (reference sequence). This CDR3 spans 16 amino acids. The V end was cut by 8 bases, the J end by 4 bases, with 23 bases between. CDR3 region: CASVDRRAAVAYGYTF. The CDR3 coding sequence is TGTGCCAGTGTAGACCGGAGGGCAGCGGTTGCCTATGGCTACACCTTC.

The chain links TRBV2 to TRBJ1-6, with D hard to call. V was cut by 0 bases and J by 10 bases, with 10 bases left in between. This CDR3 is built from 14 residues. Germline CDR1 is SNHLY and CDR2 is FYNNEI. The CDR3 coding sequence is TGTGCCAGCAGTGAAGCGAACAGACGGTCACCCCTCCACTTT. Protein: CASSEANRRSPLHF. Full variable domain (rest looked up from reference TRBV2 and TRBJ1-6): EPEVTQTPSHQVTQMGQEVILRCVPISNHLYFYWYRQILGQKVEFLVSFYNNEISEKSEIFDDQFSVERPDGSNFTLKIRSTKLEDSAMYFCASSEANRRSPLHFGNGTRLTVT.

The DNA for the CDR3 is TGTGCCAGCAGCCTGGCAGGGGCTGGAAACACCATATATTTT. This codes for CASSLAGAGNTIYF. The chain joins TRBV6-5 to TRBJ1-3; D possibly corresponds to TRBD1 (6 bases). V lost 6 bases and J 2 bases, leaving 11 bases between the germline ends. CDR1 is MNHEY, CDR2 SVGAGI, per germline. The CDR3 extends over 14 amino acids.

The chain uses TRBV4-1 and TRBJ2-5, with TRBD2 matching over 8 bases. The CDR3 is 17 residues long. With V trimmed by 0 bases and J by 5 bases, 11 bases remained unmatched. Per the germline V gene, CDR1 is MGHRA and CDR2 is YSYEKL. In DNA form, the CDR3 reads TGCGCCAGCAGCCAAGATCGGTTTAGCGGGGTAATTGAGACCCAGTACTTC. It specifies CASSQDRFSGVIETQYF.

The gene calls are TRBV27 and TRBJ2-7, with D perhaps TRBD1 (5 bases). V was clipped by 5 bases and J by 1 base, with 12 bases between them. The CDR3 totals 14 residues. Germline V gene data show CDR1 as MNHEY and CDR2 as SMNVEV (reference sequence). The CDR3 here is CASSPRTLSYEQYF. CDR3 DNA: TGTGCCAGCAGTCCCCGGACACTTTCCTACGAGCAGTACTTC.

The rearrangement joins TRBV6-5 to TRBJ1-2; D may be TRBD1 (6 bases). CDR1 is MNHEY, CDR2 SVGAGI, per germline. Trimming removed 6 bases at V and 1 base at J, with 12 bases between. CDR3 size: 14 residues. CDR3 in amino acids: CASRNRDINYGYTF. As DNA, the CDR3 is TGTGCCAGCAGGAACCGGGACATTAACTATGGCTACACCTTC.

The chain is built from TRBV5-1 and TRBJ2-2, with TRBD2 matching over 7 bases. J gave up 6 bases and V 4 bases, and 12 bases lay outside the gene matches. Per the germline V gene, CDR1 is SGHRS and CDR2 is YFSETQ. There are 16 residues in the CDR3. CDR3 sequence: CASSRYGGSQPGELFF. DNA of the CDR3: TGCGCCAGCAGCCGGTATGGCGGGAGTCAACCCGGGGAGCTGTTTTTT.

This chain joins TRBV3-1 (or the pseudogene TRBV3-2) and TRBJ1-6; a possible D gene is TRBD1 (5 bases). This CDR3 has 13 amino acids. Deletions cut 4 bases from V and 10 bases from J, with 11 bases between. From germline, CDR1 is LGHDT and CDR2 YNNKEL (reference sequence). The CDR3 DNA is TGTGCCAGCAGCCCGGGCCAGGGCTCACCCCTCCACTTT. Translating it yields CASSPGQGSPLHF.

The CDR3 reads CASSLGRTAPNSPLHF. The CDR3 DNA reads as TGCGCCAGCAGCTTGGGTCGGACAGCCCCTAATTCACCCCTCCACTTT. V gene TRBV5-1 combines with J gene TRBJ1-6; D might be TRBD1 (6 bases). CDR1 is SGHRS and CDR2 is YFSETQ in the germline V gene. The V and J ends lost 0 bases and 6 bases respectively, with 13 bases between them. The CDR3 covers 16 residues.

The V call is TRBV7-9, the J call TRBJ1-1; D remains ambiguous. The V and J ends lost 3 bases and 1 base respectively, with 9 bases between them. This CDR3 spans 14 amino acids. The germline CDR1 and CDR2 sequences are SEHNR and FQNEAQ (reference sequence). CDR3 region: CASSFEQTNTEAFF. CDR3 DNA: TGTGCCAGCAGCTTCGAACAGACGAACACTGAAGCTTTCTTT.

The CDR3 nucleotides are TGTGCCAGCAGTCCTCGGCCCGGAGCGGGGGAGCTGTTTTTT. Protein sequence: CASSPRPGAGELFF. The chain recombines TRBV27 with TRBJ2-2; no clear D. V lost 5 bases, J lost 8 bases, and 15 bases lay in between. The CDR3 has 14 amino acids. Germline values: CDR1 MNHEY, CDR2 SMNVEV (reference sequence).

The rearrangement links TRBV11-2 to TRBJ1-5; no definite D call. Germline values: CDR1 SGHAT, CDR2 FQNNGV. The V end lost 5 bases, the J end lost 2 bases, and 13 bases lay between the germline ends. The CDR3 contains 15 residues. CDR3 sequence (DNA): TGTGCCAGCAGCGAGGCGACGGGTGGCAATCAGCCCCAGCATTTT. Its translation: CASSEATGGNQPQHF.

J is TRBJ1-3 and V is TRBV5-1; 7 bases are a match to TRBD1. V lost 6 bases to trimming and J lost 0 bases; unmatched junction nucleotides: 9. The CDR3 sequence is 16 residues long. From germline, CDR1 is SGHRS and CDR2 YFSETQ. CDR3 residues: CASTPGTADSGNTIYF. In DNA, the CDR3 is TGCGCCAGCACTCCAGGGACAGCCGACTCTGGAAACACCATATATTTT.

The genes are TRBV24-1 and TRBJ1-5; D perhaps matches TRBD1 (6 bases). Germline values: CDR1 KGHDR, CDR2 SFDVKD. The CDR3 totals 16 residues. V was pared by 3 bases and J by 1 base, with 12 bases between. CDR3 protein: CATSDARRGSNQPQHF. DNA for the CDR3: TGTGCCACCAGTGATGCAAGAAGGGGGAGCAATCAGCCCCAGCATTTT.

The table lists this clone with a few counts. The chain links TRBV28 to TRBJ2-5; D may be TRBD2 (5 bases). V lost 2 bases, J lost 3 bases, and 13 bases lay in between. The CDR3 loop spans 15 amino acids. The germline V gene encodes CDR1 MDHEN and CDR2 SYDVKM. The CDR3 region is CASSLEGPKKETQYF. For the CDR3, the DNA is TGTGCCAGCAGTTTAGAGGGCCCGAAAAAAGAGACCCAGTACTTC.

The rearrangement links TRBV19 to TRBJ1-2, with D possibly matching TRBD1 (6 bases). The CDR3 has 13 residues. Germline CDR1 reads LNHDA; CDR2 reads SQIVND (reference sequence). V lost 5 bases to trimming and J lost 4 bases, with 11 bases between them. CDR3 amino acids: CASSPQGTYGYTF. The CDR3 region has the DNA TGTGCCAGTAGTCCACAGGGAACCTATGGCTACACCTTC. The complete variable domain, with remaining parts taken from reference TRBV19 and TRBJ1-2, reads DGGITQSPKYLFRKEGQNVTLSCEQNLNHDAMYWYRQDPGQGLRLIYYSQIVNDFQKGDIAEGYSVSREKKESFPLTVTSAQKNPTAFYLCASSPQGTYGYTFGSGTRLTVV.